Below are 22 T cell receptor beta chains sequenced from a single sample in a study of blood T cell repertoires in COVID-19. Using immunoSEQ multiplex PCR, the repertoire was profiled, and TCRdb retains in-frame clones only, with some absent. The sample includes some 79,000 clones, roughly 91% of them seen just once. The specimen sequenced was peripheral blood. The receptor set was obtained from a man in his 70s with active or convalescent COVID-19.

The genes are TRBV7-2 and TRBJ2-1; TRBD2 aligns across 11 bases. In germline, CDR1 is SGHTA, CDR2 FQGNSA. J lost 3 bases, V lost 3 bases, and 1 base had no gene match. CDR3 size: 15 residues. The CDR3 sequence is CASSLGLAVYNEQFF. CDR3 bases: TGTGCCAGCAGCTTGGGACTAGCGGTCTACAATGAGCAGTTCTTC.

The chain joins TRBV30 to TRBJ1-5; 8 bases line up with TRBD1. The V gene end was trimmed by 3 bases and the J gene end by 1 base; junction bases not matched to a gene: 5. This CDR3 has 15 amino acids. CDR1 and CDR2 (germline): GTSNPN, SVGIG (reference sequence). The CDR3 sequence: CAWSPRGLSNQPQHF. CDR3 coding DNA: TGTGCCTGGAGCCCCAGGGGGCTAAGCAATCAGCCCCAGCATTTT.

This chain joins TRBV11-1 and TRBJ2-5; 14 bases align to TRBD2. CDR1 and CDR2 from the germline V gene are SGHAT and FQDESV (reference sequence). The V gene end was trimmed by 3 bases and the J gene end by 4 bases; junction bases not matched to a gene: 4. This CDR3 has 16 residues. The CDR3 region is CASSFGTSGRGETQYF. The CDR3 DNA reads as TGTGCCAGCAGCTTTGGGACTAGCGGGAGAGGAGAGACCCAGTACTTC.

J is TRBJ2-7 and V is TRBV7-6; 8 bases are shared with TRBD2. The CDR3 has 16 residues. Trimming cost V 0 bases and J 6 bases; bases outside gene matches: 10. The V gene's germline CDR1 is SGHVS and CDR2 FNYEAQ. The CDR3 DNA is TGTGCCAGCAGCTTAGCTTGGCGGGAGGCCTCTGGCGAGCAGTACTTC. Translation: CASSLAWREASGEQYF.

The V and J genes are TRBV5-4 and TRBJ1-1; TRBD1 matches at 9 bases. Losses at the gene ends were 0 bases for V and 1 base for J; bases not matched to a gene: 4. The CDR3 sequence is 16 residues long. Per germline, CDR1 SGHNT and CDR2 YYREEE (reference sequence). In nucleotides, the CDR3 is TGTGCCAGCAGCTTGGACCTGACAGGGGGGAACACTGAAGCTTTCTTT. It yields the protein CASSLDLTGGNTEAFF.

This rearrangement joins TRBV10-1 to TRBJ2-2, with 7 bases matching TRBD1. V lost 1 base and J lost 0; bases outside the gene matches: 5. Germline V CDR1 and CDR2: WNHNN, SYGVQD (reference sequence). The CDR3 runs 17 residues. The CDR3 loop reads CASSEFRTGPNTGELFF. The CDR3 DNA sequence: TGCGCCAGCAGTGAGTTTCGGACAGGACCGAACACCGGGGAGCTGTTTTTT.

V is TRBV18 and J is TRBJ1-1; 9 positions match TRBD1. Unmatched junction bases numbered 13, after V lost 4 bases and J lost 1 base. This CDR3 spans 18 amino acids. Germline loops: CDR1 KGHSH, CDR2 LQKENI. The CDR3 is CASSHKLQGASRNTEAFF. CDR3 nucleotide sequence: TGTGCCAGCTCACATAAATTACAGGGGGCCTCTCGGAACACTGAAGCTTTCTTT.

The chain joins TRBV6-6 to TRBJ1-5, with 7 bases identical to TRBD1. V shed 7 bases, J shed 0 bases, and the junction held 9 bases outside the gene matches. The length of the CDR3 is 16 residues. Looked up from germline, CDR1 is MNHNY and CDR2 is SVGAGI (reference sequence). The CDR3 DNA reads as TGTGCCAGCACCCCTTTACAGGGGACTAGCAATCAGCCCCAGCATTTT. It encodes CASTPLQGTSNQPQHF.

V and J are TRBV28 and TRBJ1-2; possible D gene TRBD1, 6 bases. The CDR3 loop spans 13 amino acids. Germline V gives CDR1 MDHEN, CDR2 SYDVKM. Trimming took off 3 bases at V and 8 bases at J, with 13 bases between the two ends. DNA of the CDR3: TGTGCCAGCAGTTTGCCAGGGGATTTGGGCTACACCTTC. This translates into CASSLPGDLGYTF.

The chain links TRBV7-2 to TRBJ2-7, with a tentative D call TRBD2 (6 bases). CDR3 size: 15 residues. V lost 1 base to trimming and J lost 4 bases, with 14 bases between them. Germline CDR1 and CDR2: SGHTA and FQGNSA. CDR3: CASSLDPSAFYEQYF. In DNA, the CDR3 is TGTGCCAGCAGCTTAGATCCTAGCGCCTTTTACGAGCAGTACTTC. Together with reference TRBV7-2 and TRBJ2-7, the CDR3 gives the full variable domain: GAGVSQSPSNKVTEKGKDVELRCDPISGHTALYWYRQSLGQGLEFLIYFQGNSAPDKSGLPSDRFSAERTGGSVSTLTIQRTQQEDSAVYLCASSLDPSAFYEQYFGPGTRLTVT.

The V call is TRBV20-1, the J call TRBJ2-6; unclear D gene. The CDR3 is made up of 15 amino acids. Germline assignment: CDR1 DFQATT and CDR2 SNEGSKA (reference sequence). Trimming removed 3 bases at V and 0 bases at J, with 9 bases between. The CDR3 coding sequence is TGCAGTGCTAGTGCTTCGGGCTCTGGGGCCAACGTCCTGACTTTC. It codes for CSASASGSGANVLTF.

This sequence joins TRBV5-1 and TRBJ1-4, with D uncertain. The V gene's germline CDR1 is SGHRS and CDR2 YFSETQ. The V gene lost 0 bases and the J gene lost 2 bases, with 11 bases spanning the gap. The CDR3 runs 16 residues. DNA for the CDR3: TGCGCCAGCAGCTTGGGGGTGGGAGCGACTAATGAAAAACTGTTTTTT. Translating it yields CASSLGVGATNEKLFF.

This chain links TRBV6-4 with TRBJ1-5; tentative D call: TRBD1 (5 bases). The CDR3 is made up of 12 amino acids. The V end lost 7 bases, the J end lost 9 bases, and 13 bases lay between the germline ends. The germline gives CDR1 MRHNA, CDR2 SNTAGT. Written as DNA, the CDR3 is TGTGCCAGCACCCTCCCGGGGGGGCCCCAGCATTTT. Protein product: CASTLPGGPQHF.

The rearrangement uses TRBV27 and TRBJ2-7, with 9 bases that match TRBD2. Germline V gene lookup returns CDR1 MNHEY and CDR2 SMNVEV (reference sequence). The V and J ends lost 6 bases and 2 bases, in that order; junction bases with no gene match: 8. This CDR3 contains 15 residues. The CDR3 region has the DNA TGTGCCAGCAGGTTAATTCTAGCGGGGCCCTACGAGCAGTACTTC. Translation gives CASRLILAGPYEQYF.

CDR3 protein: CAGETGESNEQFF. The CDR3 DNA follows: TGTGCCGGAGAGACAGGGGAATCTAATGAGCAGTTCTTC. V and J are TRBV5-5 and TRBJ2-1; TRBD1 aligns across 8 bases. Losses at the gene ends were 10 bases for V and 7 bases for J; bases not matched to a gene: 10. The length of the CDR3 is 13 residues. Germline-derived CDR1 and CDR2 are SGHKS and YYEKEE (reference sequence).

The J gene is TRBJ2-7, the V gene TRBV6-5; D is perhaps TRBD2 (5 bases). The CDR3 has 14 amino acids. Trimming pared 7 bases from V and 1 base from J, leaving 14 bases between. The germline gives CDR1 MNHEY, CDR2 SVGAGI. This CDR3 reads CASTATGSSYEQYF. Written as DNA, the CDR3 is TGTGCCAGCACCGCGACGGGGAGTTCCTACGAGCAGTACTTC.

CDR3: CASSTRTGGDGGYTF. The DNA of the CDR3 is TGTGCCAGCTCAACACGAACAGGGGGCGATGGTGGCTACACCTTC. The chain uses TRBV18 and TRBJ1-2; 9 nucleotides line up with TRBD1. The germline V gene encodes CDR1 KGHSH and CDR2 LQKENI. The CDR3 is made up of 15 amino acids. Trimming took 5 bases from V and 7 from J; bases not matched to a gene: 11.

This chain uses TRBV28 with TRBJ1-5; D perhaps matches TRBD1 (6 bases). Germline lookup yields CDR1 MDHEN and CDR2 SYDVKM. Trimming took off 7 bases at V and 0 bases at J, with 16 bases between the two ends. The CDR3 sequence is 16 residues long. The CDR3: CASTLDRSYSNQPQHF. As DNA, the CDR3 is TGTGCCAGCACCCTCGACAGGTCTTATAGCAATCAGCCCCAGCATTTT. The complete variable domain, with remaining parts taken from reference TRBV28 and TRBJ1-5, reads DVKVTQSSRYLVKRTGEKVFLECVQDMDHENMFWYRQDPGLGLRLIYFSYDVKMKEKGDIPEGYSVSREKKERFSLILESASTNQTSMYLCASTLDRSYSNQPQHFGDGTRLSIL.

The CDR3 reads CASSLWDSSADTQYF. The CDR3 nucleotides read TGTGCCAGCAGTTTATGGGACAGTTCGGCAGATACGCAGTATTTT. This chain links TRBV28 with TRBJ2-3; perhaps TRBD1 as D (6 bases). The CDR3 length is 15 residues. Germline V lookup: CDR1 MDHEN, CDR2 SYDVKM. Trimming removed 0 bases at V and 4 bases at J, with 11 bases between.

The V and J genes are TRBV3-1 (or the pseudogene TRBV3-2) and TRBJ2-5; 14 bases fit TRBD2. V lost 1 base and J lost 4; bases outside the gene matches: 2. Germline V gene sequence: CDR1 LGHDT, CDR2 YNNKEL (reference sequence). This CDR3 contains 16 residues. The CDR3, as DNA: TGTGCCAGCAGCCAAGGGACTAGCGGGAGGTTAGAGACCCAGTACTTC. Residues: CASSQGTSGRLETQYF.

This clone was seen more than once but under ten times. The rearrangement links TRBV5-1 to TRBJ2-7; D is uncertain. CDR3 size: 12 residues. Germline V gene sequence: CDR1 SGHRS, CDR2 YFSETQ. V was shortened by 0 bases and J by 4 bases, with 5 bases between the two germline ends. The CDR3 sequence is CASSLGEYEQYF. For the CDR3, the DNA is TGCGCCAGCAGCTTGGGAGAGTACGAGCAGTACTTC.

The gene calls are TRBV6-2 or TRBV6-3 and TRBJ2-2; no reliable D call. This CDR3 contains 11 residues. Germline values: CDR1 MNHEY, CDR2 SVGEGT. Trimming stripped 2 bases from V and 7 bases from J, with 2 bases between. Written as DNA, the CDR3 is TGTGCCAGCAGTTACCTCGGGGAGCTGTTTTTT. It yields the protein CASSYLGELFF.